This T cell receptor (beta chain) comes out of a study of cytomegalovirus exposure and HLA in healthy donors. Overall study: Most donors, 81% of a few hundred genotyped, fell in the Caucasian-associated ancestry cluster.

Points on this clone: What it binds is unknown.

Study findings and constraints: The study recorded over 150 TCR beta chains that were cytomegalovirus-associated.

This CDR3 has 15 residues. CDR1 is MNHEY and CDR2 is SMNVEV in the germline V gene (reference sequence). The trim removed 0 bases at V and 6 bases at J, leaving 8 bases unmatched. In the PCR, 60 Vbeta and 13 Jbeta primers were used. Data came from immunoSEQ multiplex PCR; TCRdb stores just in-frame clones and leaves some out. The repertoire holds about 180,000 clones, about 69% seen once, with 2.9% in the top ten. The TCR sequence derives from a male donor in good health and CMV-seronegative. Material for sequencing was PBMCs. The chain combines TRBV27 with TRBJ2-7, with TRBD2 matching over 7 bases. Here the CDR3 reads CASSLSYGGKGEQYF. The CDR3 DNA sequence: TGTGCCAGCAGTTTATCGTACGGGGGGAAGGGCGAGCAGTACTTC.